This entry describes one T cell receptor (beta chain). These data originate in a study of regulatory T cells in long-lasting Graves disease. Study-level information: Patients newly diagnosed with Graves' had been on antithyroid drugs for under 3 months.

This CDR3 has 15 amino acids. Germline V gene lookup returns CDR1 KGHSH and CDR2 LQKENI. V lost 1 base and J lost 8; bases outside the gene matches: 7. Time point: newly diagnosed GD, antithyroid drugs for less than 3 months. The authors made the TCR library using RNA they extracted from PBMCs. Building the TCR beta libraries relied on iRepertoire HTBI primers, and CDR3 regions underwent Arm-PCR. TCRdb itself ran the multiplex PCR reads through MiXCR, one entry per CDR3 protein. The sample has some 350,000 distinct CDR3 sequences, around 15% seen once; the top ten hold around 21%. These data are also associated with another study on T cells in Graves' hyperthyroidism and ophthalmopathy. Per that paper: Researchers defined stable Graves' hyperthyroidism as no ophthalmopathy progression within 18 months. When the TCR CDR3 underwent first-round RT-PCR, the HTBI primer set was used. Blood samples included most of the expanded thyroid clonotypes exceeding 0.001.

The TCR originated in a woman aged 18-35 years with Graves disease. Sequenced here: peripheral blood mononuclear cells (PBMCs), sampled at new diagnosis, from a patient treated with antithyroid drugs. The chain combines TRBV18 with TRBJ2-1, with 8 nucleotides matching TRBD2. The CDR3 protein is CASSPRVAGLDEQFF. In DNA, the CDR3 is TGTGCCAGCTCACCACGAGTAGCGGGATTGGATGAGCAGTTCTTC.